This is a list of T cell receptor beta chains from one sample in a study of shared clonotypes between healthy human individuals. Assay: immunoSEQ multiplex PCR; the TCRdb copy retains only in-frame clones and omits some. This table holds about 2.3 million clones, 93% found once. Sequences were obtained from naive CD4+ T cells from PBMCs. The receptors were gathered from a man between 18 and 35 years old in good health. Some clones in this sample may be carry-over from other donors' samples. Both conserved end residues are part of each CDR3. D genes are given only for firm matches. Clone size, where shown, is once, few, many, or a class for clones that have expanded.

CDR3 length: 13; J gene: TRBJ1-1; D gene: -; V gene: TRBV28; clone size: -; CDR3 protein: CASSQLKNTEAFF; CDR3 DNA: TGTGCCAGCAGTCAATTAAAGAACACTGAAGCTTTCTTT
CDR3 length: 15; J gene: TRBJ2-3; D gene: TRBD1; V gene: TRBV19; clone size: -; CDR3 protein: CASTPRTGGTDTQYF; CDR3 DNA: TGTGCCAGTACCCCCAGGACAGGGGGCACAGATACGCAGTATTTT
CDR3 length: 15; J gene: TRBJ1-3; D gene: TRBD1; V gene: TRBV6-5; clone size: -; CDR3 protein: CASSYRQGNRNTIYF; CDR3 DNA: TGTGCCAGCAGTTACCGACAGGGGAATAGAAACACCATATATTTT
CDR3 length: 13; J gene: TRBJ2-7; D gene: -; V gene: TRBV18; clone size: -; CDR3 protein: CASSPLGSNEQYF; CDR3 DNA: TGTGCCAGCTCACCACTGGGAAGTAACGAGCAGTACTTC
CDR3 length: 14; J gene: TRBJ2-1; D gene: -; V gene: TRBV10-3; clone size: -; CDR3 protein: CAISEFSLYNEQFF; CDR3 DNA: TGTGCCATCAGTGAGTTCTCCCTTTACAATGAGCAGTTCTTC
CDR3 length: 15; J gene: TRBJ2-3; D gene: TRBD2; V gene: TRBV10-3; clone size: -; CDR3 protein: CAISGRGAVADTQYF; CDR3 DNA: TGTGCCATCAGTGGGCGGGGGGCCGTCGCAGATACGCAGTATTTT
CDR3 length: 17; J gene: TRBJ1-3; D gene: TRBD1; V gene: TRBV28; clone size: -; CDR3 protein: CASSLPGGDSSGNTIYF; CDR3 DNA: TGTGCCAGCAGTTTACCAGGGGGCGATTCCTCTGGAAACACCATATATTTT
CDR3 length: 15; J gene: TRBJ1-5; D gene: TRBD1; V gene: TRBV19; clone size: -; CDR3 protein: CASTKMTGENQPQHF; CDR3 DNA: TGTGCCAGTACAAAAATGACAGGGGAAAATCAGCCCCAGCATTTT
CDR3 length: 13; J gene: TRBJ2-6; D gene: -; V gene: TRBV5-1; clone size: -; CDR3 protein: CASSLLGANVLTF; CDR3 DNA: TGCGCCAGCAGCTTGCTTGGGGCCAACGTCCTGACTTTC
CDR3 length: 16; J gene: TRBJ2-2; D gene: TRBD1; V gene: TRBV5-4; clone size: -; CDR3 protein: CASSRPGQGKIGELFF; CDR3 DNA: TGTGCCAGCAGCCGTCCGGGACAGGGTAAAATCGGGGAGCTGTTTTTT
CDR3 length: 13; J gene: TRBJ2-3; D gene: -; V gene: TRBV7-9; clone size: -; CDR3 protein: CASSLAGANTQYF; CDR3 DNA: TGTGCCAGCAGCTTAGCCGGGGCAAATACGCAGTATTTT
CDR3 length: 14; J gene: TRBJ2-2; D gene: -; V gene: TRBV30; clone size: -; CDR3 protein: CAWGMGLATGELFF; CDR3 DNA: TGTGCCTGGGGAATGGGACTGGCGACCGGGGAGCTGTTTTTT
CDR3 length: 16; J gene: TRBJ2-4; D gene: -; V gene: TRBV4-1; clone size: once; CDR3 protein: CASSQESRRVKNIQYF; CDR3 DNA: TGCGCCAGCAGCCAAGAGTCTAGACGGGTCAAAAACATTCAGTACTTC
CDR3 length: 15; J gene: TRBJ1-1; D gene: -; V gene: TRBV6-5; clone size: -; CDR3 protein: CASTNGGQMNTEAFF; CDR3 DNA: TGTGCCAGCACAAACGGGGGACAAATGAACACTGAAGCTTTCTTT
CDR3 length: 10; J gene: TRBJ2-7; D gene: -; V gene: TRBV29-1; clone size: -; CDR3 protein: CSVEDYEQYF; CDR3 DNA: TGCAGCGTTGAAGACTACGAGCAGTACTTC
CDR3 length: 14; J gene: TRBJ2-7; D gene: TRBD1; V gene: TRBV4-1; clone size: -; CDR3 protein: CASSHGRGQYEQYF; CDR3 DNA: TGCGCCAGCAGCCACGGTCGGGGACAGTACGAGCAGTACTTC
CDR3 length: 14; J gene: TRBJ2-1; D gene: TRBD1; V gene: TRBV10-3; clone size: -; CDR3 protein: CAISPQGTLNEQFF; CDR3 DNA: TGTGCCATCAGTCCACAGGGGACCCTCAATGAGCAGTTCTTC
CDR3 length: 15; J gene: TRBJ2-3; D gene: TRBD2; V gene: TRBV2; clone size: -; CDR3 protein: CASSELAGGLDTQYF; CDR3 DNA: TGTGCCAGCAGCGAACTAGCGGGAGGGTTGGATACGCAGTATTTT
CDR3 length: 15; J gene: TRBJ1-2; D gene: -; V gene: TRBV6-1; clone size: -; CDR3 protein: CASSEGGLGGTGYTF; CDR3 DNA: TGTGCCAGCAGTGAGGGCGGACTGGGTGGGACCGGCTACACCTTC
CDR3 length: 11; J gene: TRBJ1-1; D gene: -; V gene: TRBV30; clone size: few; CDR3 protein: CAWSTGTEAFF; CDR3 DNA: TGTGCCTGGAGTACTGGCACTGAAGCTTTCTTT
CDR3 length: 15; J gene: TRBJ2-7; D gene: TRBD2; V gene: TRBV2; clone size: -; CDR3 protein: CASSRDAGDVSEQYF; CDR3 DNA: TGTGCCAGCAGTCGAGACGCGGGAGACGTAAGCGAGCAGTACTTC
CDR3 length: 14; J gene: TRBJ1-6; D gene: -; V gene: TRBV7-9; clone size: -; CDR3 protein: CASSLDLSLSPLHF; CDR3 DNA: TGTGCCAGCAGCTTAGACCTCTCCCTTTCACCCCTCCACTTT
CDR3 length: 17; J gene: TRBJ2-1; D gene: TRBD2; V gene: TRBV15; clone size: -; CDR3 protein: CATSRGGGLATYNEQFF; CDR3 DNA: TGTGCCACCAGCAGAGGGGGAGGACTAGCTACCTACAATGAGCAGTTCTTC
CDR3 length: 14; J gene: TRBJ2-3; D gene: TRBD1; V gene: TRBV5-1; clone size: -; CDR3 protein: CASSLDRGTDTQYF; CDR3 DNA: TGCGCCAGCAGCTTAGACAGGGGGACAGATACGCAGTATTTT
CDR3 length: 13; J gene: TRBJ2-1; D gene: -; V gene: TRBV4-2; clone size: -; CDR3 protein: CASSPRAGTSRFF; CDR3 DNA: TGTGCCAGCAGCCCGCGGGCGGGAACTAGCCGGTTCTTC
CDR3 length: 19; J gene: TRBJ2-1; D gene: TRBD2; V gene: TRBV18; clone size: once; CDR3 protein: CASSPPGTSGSVRHGEQFF; CDR3 DNA: TGTGCCAGCTCACCACCTGGGACTAGCGGGAGTGTAAGACATGGTGAGCAGTTCTTC
CDR3 length: 13; J gene: TRBJ1-3; D gene: -; V gene: TRBV29-1; clone size: -; CDR3 protein: CSVLRDGGNTIYF; CDR3 DNA: TGCAGCGTGCTAAGGGATGGTGGAAACACCATATATTTT
CDR3 length: 15; J gene: TRBJ2-3; D gene: -; V gene: TRBV30; clone size: -; CDR3 protein: CAWKTTLTSTDTQYF; CDR3 DNA: TGTGCCTGGAAGACCACTTTAACTAGCACAGATACGCAGTATTTT
CDR3 length: 14; J gene: TRBJ2-7; D gene: TRBD1; V gene: TRBV5-1; clone size: -; CDR3 protein: CASSLGGTDYEQYF; CDR3 DNA: TGCGCCAGCAGCTTGGGAGGGACAGACTACGAGCAGTACTTC
CDR3 length: 13; J gene: TRBJ2-3; D gene: -; V gene: TRBV5-1; clone size: -; CDR3 protein: CASSLALENTQYF; CDR3 DNA: TGCGCCAGCAGCTTGGCCCTAGAAAATACGCAGTATTTT
CDR3 length: 14; J gene: TRBJ2-5; D gene: -; V gene: TRBV28; clone size: -; CDR3 protein: CASTPREGRKTQYF; CDR3 DNA: TGTGCCAGCACCCCCAGAGAGGGAAGAAAGACCCAGTACTTC
CDR3 length: 14; J gene: TRBJ2-1; D gene: -; V gene: TRBV5-4; clone size: -; CDR3 protein: CASSQDRRYNEQFF; CDR3 DNA: TGTGCCAGCAGCCAAGATCGCAGGTATAATGAGCAGTTCTTC
CDR3 length: 12; J gene: TRBJ1-2; D gene: TRBD1; V gene: TRBV29-1; clone size: few; CDR3 protein: CSDRDSSYGYTF; CDR3 DNA: TGCAGCGATAGGGACAGCAGCTATGGCTACACCTTC
CDR3 length: 16; J gene: TRBJ2-2; D gene: -; V gene: TRBV5-1; clone size: -; CDR3 protein: CASSHIAGTNTGELFF; CDR3 DNA: TGCGCCAGCAGCCACATAGCAGGGACGAACACCGGGGAGCTGTTTTTT
CDR3 length: 16; J gene: TRBJ2-3; D gene: TRBD2; V gene: TRBV7-9; clone size: -; CDR3 protein: CASSSGVRETTDTQYF; CDR3 DNA: TGTGCCAGCAGCTCGGGGGTGCGGGAGACCACAGATACGCAGTATTTT
CDR3 length: 14; J gene: TRBJ1-5; D gene: -; V gene: TRBV18; clone size: once; CDR3 protein: CASSPGGGKQPQHF; CDR3 DNA: TGTGCCAGCTCACCAGGGGGGGGAAAACAGCCCCAGCATTTT
CDR3 length: 13; J gene: TRBJ1-3; D gene: -; V gene: TRBV30; clone size: -; CDR3 protein: CAWGLGSGNTIYF; CDR3 DNA: TGTGCCTGGGGACTAGGGAGTGGAAACACCATATATTTT
CDR3 length: 14; J gene: TRBJ2-7; D gene: -; V gene: TRBV7-2; clone size: -; CDR3 protein: CASSRDGKPYEQYF; CDR3 DNA: TGTGCCAGCAGCCGCGACGGAAAGCCCTACGAGCAGTACTTC
CDR3 length: 11; J gene: TRBJ2-1; D gene: -; V gene: TRBV7-2; clone size: -; CDR3 protein: CASSLKTIEFF; CDR3 DNA: TGTGCCAGCAGCTTAAAGACCATCGAGTTCTTC
CDR3 length: 14; J gene: TRBJ2-7; D gene: -; V gene: TRBV5-6; clone size: -; CDR3 protein: CASRLRQLPYEQYF; CDR3 DNA: TGTGCCAGCAGACTTAGACAGCTTCCCTACGAGCAGTACTTC
CDR3 length: 15; J gene: TRBJ1-3; D gene: -; V gene: TRBV21-1; clone size: -; CDR3 protein: CASSETGNSGNTIYF; CDR3 DNA: TGTGCCAGCAGCGAGACAGGGAACTCTGGAAACACCATATATTTT
CDR3 length: 14; J gene: TRBJ2-1; D gene: -; V gene: TRBV25-1; clone size: -; CDR3 protein: CASTPAGEYNEQFF; CDR3 DNA: TGTGCCAGCACCCCGGCAGGAGAATACAATGAGCAGTTCTTC
CDR3 length: 14; J gene: TRBJ2-7; D gene: -; V gene: TRBV11-2; clone size: -; CDR3 protein: CASSLVGPSNEQYF; CDR3 DNA: TGTGCCAGCAGCTTAGTAGGTCCCTCCAACGAGCAGTACTTC
CDR3 length: 16; J gene: TRBJ1-1; D gene: TRBD1; V gene: TRBV9; clone size: -; CDR3 protein: CASSVDPGGTNTEAFF; CDR3 DNA: TGTGCCAGCAGCGTAGATCCAGGGGGGACGAACACTGAAGCTTTCTTT
CDR3 length: 16; J gene: TRBJ2-7; D gene: TRBD2; V gene: TRBV13; clone size: -; CDR3 protein: CASSPWPKGLAGVQYF; CDR3 DNA: TGTGCCAGCAGCCCTTGGCCCAAGGGACTAGCGGGAGTACAATACTTC
CDR3 length: 15; J gene: TRBJ2-7; D gene: -; V gene: TRBV6-1; clone size: once; CDR3 protein: CASRVTSRTGYEQYF; CDR3 DNA: TGTGCCAGCAGAGTTACGTCACGTACCGGATACGAGCAGTACTTC
CDR3 length: 13; J gene: TRBJ1-5; D gene: -; V gene: TRBV10-3; clone size: -; CDR3 protein: CAMRGGDNQPQHF; CDR3 DNA: TGTGCCATGAGAGGGGGGGACAATCAGCCCCAGCATTTT
CDR3 length: 15; J gene: TRBJ2-5; D gene: TRBD2; V gene: TRBV7-2; clone size: -; CDR3 protein: CASSPWTRRQETQYF; CDR3 DNA: TGTGCCAGCAGTCCTTGGACTAGGCGTCAAGAGACCCAGTACTTC
CDR3 length: 14; J gene: TRBJ1-4; D gene: -; V gene: TRBV18; clone size: -; CDR3 protein: CASSRDLSNEKLFF; CDR3 DNA: TGTGCCAGCTCACGGGACCTTTCTAATGAAAAACTGTTTTTT
CDR3 length: 13; J gene: TRBJ2-5; D gene: -; V gene: TRBV14; clone size: -; CDR3 protein: CASSQARRETQYF; CDR3 DNA: TGTGCCAGCAGCCAGGCGAGGAGGGAGACCCAGTACTTC
CDR3 length: 15; J gene: TRBJ2-1; D gene: TRBD2; V gene: TRBV9; clone size: -; CDR3 protein: CASTRLGEGLNEQFF; CDR3 DNA: TGTGCCAGCACCCGTCTGGGGGAGGGTTTGAATGAGCAGTTCTTC
CDR3 length: 12; J gene: TRBJ2-7; D gene: -; V gene: TRBV25-1; clone size: -; CDR3 protein: CASSLDVGEQYF; CDR3 DNA: TGTGCCAGCAGTCTTGATGTAGGGGAGCAGTACTTC